This TCR beta chain appears in the sequencing data of a study of identifying expanded T cells in peripheral blood. Study results and caveats: Approximately two-week clone count variance significantly increased as total template count grew. Over about two and four weeks, about 15 and 19 clones changed, versus around 1.3 between replicates.

Regarding this clone: Antigen specificity is unknown.

Sequenced by immunoSEQ multiplex PCR; TCRdb stores in-frame clones only, minus some. The data show about 130,000 clones, with 65% to 90% seen just once and about 8% held by the top ten. Collection occurred without any documented infections or immune events in donors. The V end was cut by 1 base, the J end by 4 bases, with 16 bases between. The CDR3 is 16 amino acids. CDR1 is MDHEN and CDR2 is SYDVKM in the germline V gene. The sample consisted of blood. This rearrangement joins TRBV28 to TRBJ1-1; weak D call: TRBD1 (5 bases). The receptor was isolated from a person aged 18 to 70 in good health. DNA for the CDR3: TGTGCCAGCAGTTTATATGGTCGGGGCTTCGGCACTGAAGCTTTCTTT. It specifies CASSLYGRGFGTEAFF. Filled out from reference TRBV28 and TRBJ1-1, the complete variable domain reads DVKVTQSSRYLVKRTGEKVFLECVQDMDHENMFWYRQDPGLGLRLIYFSYDVKMKEKGDIPEGYSVSREKKERFSLILESASTNQTSMYLCASSLYGRGFGTEAFFGQGTRLTVV.